This T cell receptor beta chain appears in the sequencing data of a study of cytomegalovirus exposure and HLA in healthy donors. Notes on the study in general: Accounts indicate the classifier identified cytomegalovirus status with strong specificity and sensitivity.

As concerns this clone: Its target is unknown.

This cohort consisted of healthy bone marrow donors. The CDR3 extends over 18 amino acids. V lost 1 base, J lost 3 bases, and 21 bases lay in between. CDR1 and CDR2 from the germline V gene are LGHNA and YNFKEQ. The PCR ran on 60 Vbeta and 13 Jbeta primers. Method: immunoSEQ multiplex PCR; TCRdb's copy keeps in-frame clones and lacks some. The repertoire holds about 120,000 clones, with 77% as singletons. The receptor was derived from a man aged 18 to 29 in good health and CMV-seropositive. The V and J genes are TRBV4-2 and TRBJ1-1; D is undetermined. Sequencing was carried out using PBMCs. CDR3 loop: CASSQAPPTPFQDTEAFF. The CDR3 DNA is TGTGCCAGCAGCCAAGCCCCACCCACGCCCTTCCAGGACACTGAAGCTTTCTTT.